This note documents a single T cell receptor beta chain sequence. Its cognate antigen is unknown. This entry is derived from a study of shared clonotypes between healthy human individuals. Samples underwent the assay at deep level. Measured with immunoSEQ multiplex PCR; TCRdb has only the in-frame clones, and not every one. The data hold about 2 million clones, with roughly 95% observed a single time. As defined, naive CD8 cells were CD45RO-negative and positively selected for CCR7, with terminally differentiated effector memory CD45RA+ cells excluded. Donors comprised healthy HIV-negative adults lacking recent acute infections or vaccinations. Regarding the study as a whole: Non-shared clonotypes had lower generation probabilities than those shared by all four donors. Sampling covered nothing but blood. Tissue TCR repertoires likely differ from those found in blood.

Sequencing was performed on naive CD8+ T cells sorted from blood. The source is a young man in good health.

CDR3 in DNA: TGCGCCAGCAGCTTGGAGACGTTCACAGATACGCAGTATTTT. Translating it yields CASSLETFTDTQYF. The J gene is TRBJ2-3, the V gene TRBV5-1, with no clear D. The CDR3 contains 14 residues. Trimming cost V 0 bases and J 2 bases, with 7 bases left between them. Germline V CDR1 and CDR2: SGHRS, YFSETQ.